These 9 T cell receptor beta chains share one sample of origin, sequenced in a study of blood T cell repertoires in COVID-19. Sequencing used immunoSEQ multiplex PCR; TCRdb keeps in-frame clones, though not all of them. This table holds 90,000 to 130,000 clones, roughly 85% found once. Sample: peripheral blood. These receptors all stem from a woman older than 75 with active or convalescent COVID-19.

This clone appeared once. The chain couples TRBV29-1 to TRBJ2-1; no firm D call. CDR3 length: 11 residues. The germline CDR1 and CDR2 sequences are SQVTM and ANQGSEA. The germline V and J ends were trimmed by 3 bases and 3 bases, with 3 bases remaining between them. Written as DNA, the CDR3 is TGCAGCGTTGACGTCTACAATGAGCAGTTCTTC. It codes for CSVDVYNEQFF.

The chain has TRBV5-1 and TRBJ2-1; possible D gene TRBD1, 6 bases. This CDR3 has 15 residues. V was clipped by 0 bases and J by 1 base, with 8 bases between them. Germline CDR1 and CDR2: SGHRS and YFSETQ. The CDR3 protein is CASSLGQVSYNEQFF. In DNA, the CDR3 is TGCGCCAGCAGCTTGGGACAGGTTTCCTACAATGAGCAGTTCTTC.

In DNA form, the CDR3 reads TGTGCCAGTAGTATACCCGCACGGGGGAACACTGAAGCTTTCTTT. Its protein is CASSIPARGNTEAFF. The rearrangement links TRBV19 to TRBJ1-1; D unclear. Germline loops: CDR1 LNHDA, CDR2 SQIVND (reference sequence). V lost 2 bases and J lost 1, with 11 bases in between. The CDR3 has 15 residues.

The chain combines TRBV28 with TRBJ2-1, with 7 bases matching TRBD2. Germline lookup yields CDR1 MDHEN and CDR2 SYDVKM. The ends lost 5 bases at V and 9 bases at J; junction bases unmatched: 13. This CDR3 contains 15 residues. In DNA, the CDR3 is TGTGCCAGCAGTCCGTGGGCTAGCGGTGAATTTGAGCAGTTCTTC. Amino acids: CASSPWASGEFEQFF.

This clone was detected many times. The CDR3 loop is CASSQDSNQPQHF. CDR3 DNA sequence: TGTGCCAGTTCACAGGATAGCAATCAGCCCCAGCATTTT. V is TRBV19 and J is TRBJ1-5; possibly TRBD1 for D (5 bases). The V and J ends lost 8 bases and 0 bases respectively, with 8 bases between them. Germline V gene sequence: CDR1 LNHDA, CDR2 SQIVND (reference sequence). This CDR3 is built from 13 residues.

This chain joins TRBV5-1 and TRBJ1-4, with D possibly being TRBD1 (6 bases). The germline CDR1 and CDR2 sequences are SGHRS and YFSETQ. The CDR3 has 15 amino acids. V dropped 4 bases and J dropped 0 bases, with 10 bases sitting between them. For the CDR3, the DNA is TGCGCCAGCAGCCCCGGGACAACAACTAATGAAAAACTGTTTTTT. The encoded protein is CASSPGTTTNEKLFF.

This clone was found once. The CDR3 region has the DNA TGTGCCAGCCGAGCCTCTGGAAACACCATATATTTT. It translates to CASRASGNTIYF. V and J are TRBV7-9 and TRBJ1-3; no definite D call. V was shortened by 8 bases and J by 0 bases, with 5 bases between the two germline ends. Germline V lookup: CDR1 SEHNR, CDR2 FQNEAQ (reference sequence). The CDR3 covers 12 residues.

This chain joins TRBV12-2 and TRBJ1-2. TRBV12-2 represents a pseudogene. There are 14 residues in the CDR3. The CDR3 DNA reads TGTGCAAGTCGCTTCCGAGGGGGGGGCTATGGCTACACCTTC. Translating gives CASRFRGGGYGYTF.

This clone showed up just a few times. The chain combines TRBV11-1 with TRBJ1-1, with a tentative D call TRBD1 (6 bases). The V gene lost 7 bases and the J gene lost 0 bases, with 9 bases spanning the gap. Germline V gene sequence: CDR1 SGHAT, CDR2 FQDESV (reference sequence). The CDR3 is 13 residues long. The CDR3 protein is CASNGQMNTEAFF. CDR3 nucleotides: TGTGCCAGCAACGGACAGATGAACACTGAAGCTTTCTTT.